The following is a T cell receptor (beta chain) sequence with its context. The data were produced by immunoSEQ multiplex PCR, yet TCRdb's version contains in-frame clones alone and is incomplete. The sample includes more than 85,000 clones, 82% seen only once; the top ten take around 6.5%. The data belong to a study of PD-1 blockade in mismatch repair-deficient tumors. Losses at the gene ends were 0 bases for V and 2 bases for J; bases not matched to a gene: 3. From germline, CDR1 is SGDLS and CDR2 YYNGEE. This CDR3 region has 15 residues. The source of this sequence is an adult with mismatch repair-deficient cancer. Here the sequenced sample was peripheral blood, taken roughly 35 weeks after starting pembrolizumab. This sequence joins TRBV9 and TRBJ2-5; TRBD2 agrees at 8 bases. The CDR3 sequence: CASSVVSGRQETQYF. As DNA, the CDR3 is TGTGCCAGCAGCGTAGTGAGCGGGAGACAAGAGACCCAGTACTTC.